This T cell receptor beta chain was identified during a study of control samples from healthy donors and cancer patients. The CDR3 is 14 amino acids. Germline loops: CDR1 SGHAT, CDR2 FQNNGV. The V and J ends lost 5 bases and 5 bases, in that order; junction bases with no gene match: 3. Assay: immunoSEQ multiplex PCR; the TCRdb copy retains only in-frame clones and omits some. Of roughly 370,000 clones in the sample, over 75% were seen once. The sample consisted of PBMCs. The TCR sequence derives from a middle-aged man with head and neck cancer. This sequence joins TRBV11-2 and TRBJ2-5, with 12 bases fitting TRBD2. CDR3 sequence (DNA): TGTGCCAGCAGCCCCGGACTAGCGGGGGAGACCCAGTACTTC. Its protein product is CASSPGLAGETQYF.